Listed below are T cell receptor beta chains from one sample, sequenced in a study of CD8+CD57+ T cells in acquired aplastic anemia. TCRdb re-derived calls from the reads in MiXCR, one entry per CDR3 protein. The data show some 150,000 distinct CDR3 sequences, 71% seen once. The sequenced material came from sorted CD4+, CD8+, or CD8+CD57+ T cells (not recorded which) from PBMCs. The receptors come from a human donor with aplastic anemia. Each CDR3 is given with its conserved first and last residue. The D gene is left open where the match is weak. The listing skips clone size in some rows; elsewhere it reads once, few, many or a size class.

clone_size d_call j_call v_call cdr3_aa cdr3_nt
. TRBD2 TRBJ2-7 TRBV2 CASGREGSYEQYF TGTGCCAGCGGGAGGGAGGGATCCTACGAGCAGTACTTC
few TRBD2 TRBJ2-5 TRBV20-1 CSAGATSGGLKTQYF TGCAGTGCTGGGGCAACTAGCGGGGGACTGAAGACCCAGTACTTC
. . TRBJ1-4 TRBV5-1 CASSWADRNEKLFF TGCGCCAGCAGCTGGGCGGACAGAAATGAAAAACTGTTTTTT
. TRBD2 TRBJ2-1 TRBV20-1 CSARQLAGTGTEQFF TGCAGTGCTAGACAACTAGCGGGGACTGGCACTGAGCAGTTCTTC
. . TRBJ1-2 TRBV10-3 CAISKTGLYGYTF TGTGCCATCAGTAAGACAGGACTCTATGGCTACACCTTC
. TRBD2 TRBJ2-1 TRBV24-1 CATSDVVLAGVREQFF TGTGCCACCAGTGATGTGGTTCTAGCGGGAGTTCGGGAGCAGTTCTTC
. . TRBJ2-3 TRBV5-1 CASSLGASGTDTQYF TGTGCCAGCAGCTTAGGAGCTAGCGGCACAGATACGCAGTATTTT
. TRBD2 TRBJ2-7 TRBV24-1 CATGDGTSGRVISYEQYF TGTGCCACCGGTGACGGGACTAGCGGGAGAGTAATCTCCTACGAGCAGTACTTC
few . TRBJ2-2 TRBV25-1 CASSWTGELFF TGTGCCAGCAGTTGGACCGGGGAGCTGTTTTTT
. . TRBJ1-6 TRBV15 CATSTGTARYNSPLHF TGTGCCACCAGTACCGGGACGGCTCGCTATAATTCACCCCTCCACTTT
. . TRBJ1-4 TRBV20-1 CSARRGTTNEKLFF TGCAGTGCTAGGAGGGGAACAACTAATGAGAAACTGTTTTTT
. . TRBJ2-1 TRBV5-1 CASRTTTGSNEQFF TGCGCCAGCAGGACGACAACAGGGTCCAATGAGCAGTTCTTC
. TRBD2 TRBJ2-7 TRBV3-1 CASSRTASGEQYF TGTGCCAGCAGCCGTACGGCTAGCGGCGAGCAGTACTTC
. TRBD2 TRBJ2-1 TRBV12-3/TRBV12-4 CASSPSTSGRNNEQFF TGTGCCAGCAGTCCTTCGACTAGCGGGAGGAACAATGAGCAGTTCTTC
. TRBD1 TRBJ2-2 TRBV19 CATDRGRETGELFF TGTGCCACGGACAGGGGGCGAGAGACCGGGGAGCTGTTTTTT
. . TRBJ1-1 TRBV10-3 CAIGGQGVGYTEAFF TGTGCCATCGGGGGTCAGGGTGTGGGATACACTGAAGCTTTCTTT
. . TRBJ2-5 TRBV19 CATVRRGTGTQETQYF .
. . TRBJ2-3 TRBV27 CASSFWTSTDTQYF TGTGCCAGCAGTTTTTGGACCAGCACAGATACGCAGTATTTT
many TRBD1 TRBJ1-2 TRBV15 CATSADQGARVYGYTF TGTGCCACCAGCGCAGATCAGGGGGCGCGTGTCTATGGCTACACCTTC
. . TRBJ1-6 TRBV2 CASSGASSGSPLHF TGTGCCAGCAGTGGAGCCTCCAGCGGGTCACCCCTCCACTTT
. . TRBJ1-2 TRBV25-1 CASVDGGSDYTF TGTGCCAGCGTCGACGGGGGAAGCGACTACACCTTC
. TRBD1 TRBJ1-2 TRBV9 CASSLRDRVNGYTF TGTGCCAGCAGCCTCCGGGACAGGGTCAATGGCTACACCTTC
. . TRBJ1-4 TRBV5-6 CASSQGKGTGHEKLSF TGTGCCAGCAGCCAAGGGAAAGGGACGGGGCATGAAAAACTGTCTTTT
few TRBD1 TRBJ1-6 TRBV2 CASSPGTGIYNSPLHF TGTGCCAGCAGTCCCGGGACAGGGATCTATAATTCACCCCTCCACTTT
. . TRBJ2-3 TRBV7-7 CASSQQFGDTQYF TGTGCTAGCAGCCAGCAGTTTGGGGATACGCAGTATTTT
once . TRBJ1-2 TRBV19 CASSIRTSGGYTF TGTGCCAGTAGTATTAGGACATCTGGTGGCTACACCTTC
. TRBD1 TRBJ2-3 TRBV20-1 CSASDPGQGRGTQYF TGCAGTGCTAGTGACCCGGGACAGGGACGCGGTACGCAGTATTTT
once TRBD1 TRBJ1-2 TRBV15 CATSRDRDRPRGYGYTF TGTGCCACCAGCAGAGATCGGGACAGGCCCAGAGGGTATGGCTACACCTTC
. TRBD2 TRBJ2-4 TRBV7-6 CASSLEVAGGPRNIQYF TGTGCCAGCAGCTTAGAGGTTGCGGGGGGGCCTCGAAACATTCAGTACTTC
. . TRBJ1-1 TRBV7-6 CASSLGGPMNTEAFF TGTGCCAGCAGCTTAGGAGGTCCCATGAACACTGAAGCTTTCTTT
few . TRBJ2-3 TRBV24-1 CATQGSTDTQYF TGTGCCACTCAGGGTAGCACAGATACGCAGTATTTT
once . TRBJ2-6 TRBV12-3/TRBV12-4 CASSHTGSRVLTF TGTGCCAGCAGTCACACGGGATCCCGCGTCCTGACTTTC
. . TRBJ2-5 TRBV24-1 CATSDSGLTGTQYF TGTGCCACCAGTGATTCTGGACTCACGGGGACCCAGTACTTC
. TRBD1 TRBJ2-7 TRBV9 CASSPRTGMYEQYF TGTGCCAGCAGCCCCCGGACAGGGATGTACGAGCAGTACTTC
. . TRBJ2-3 TRBV20-1 CSARSQGTDTQYF TGCAGTGCTAGAAGTCAGGGAACAGATACGCAGTATTTT
. TRBD2 TRBJ2-3 TRBV20-1 CSARTSGGGVDTQYF TGCAGTGCTAGAACTAGCGGGGGGGGAGTAGATACGCAGTATTTT
once . TRBJ2-7 TRBV2 CASSDGRGDSYEQYF TGTGCCAGCAGTGATGGGCGGGGAGATTCTTACGAGCAGTACTTC
. TRBD2 TRBJ2-2 TRBV19 CASNLAGETGELFF TGTGCCAGTAATCTAGCGGGAGAGACCGGGGAGCTGTTTTTT
few TRBD2 TRBJ2-3 TRBV10-3 CAIAFGRASDTQYF TGTGCCATCGCGTTCGGGAGGGCCTCAGATACGCAGTATTTT
. . TRBJ1-2 TRBV20-1 CSALGLDSYGYTF TGCAGTGCTCTCGGCCTTGACTCCTATGGCTACACCTTC
. . TRBJ2-1 TRBV24-1 CATSDPGGSSYNEQFF TGTGCCACCAGTGACCCCGGGGGAAGCTCCTACAATGAGCAGTTCTTC
. . TRBJ1-1 TRBV28 CASSLGLLLGEAEAFF TGTGCCAGCAGTTTAGGGCTATTATTGGGCGAGGCGGAAGCTTTCTTT
many . TRBJ2-5 TRBV12-3/TRBV12-4 CASSLPRDGKGTQYF TGTGCCAGCAGTTTGCCCAGAGACGGGAAAGGGACCCAGTACTTC
. . TRBJ1-6 TRBV9 CASSGSGAGRSPLYF TGTGCCAGCAGCGGCTCAGGGGCAGGTCGTTCACCCCTCTACTTT
. . TRBJ2-2 TRBV29-1 CSVPGTETGELFF TGCAGCGTACCAGGGACTGAAACCGGGGAGCTGTTTTTT
. . TRBJ1-3 TRBV19 CASRQRQRSFSGNTIYF TGTGCCAGTAGACAAAGACAGCGTTCATTCTCTGGAAACACCATATATTTT
few TRBD2 TRBJ2-2 TRBV2 CASSEVGTSGNTGELFF TGTGCCAGCAGTGAAGTCGGGACTAGCGGGAACACCGGGGAGCTGTTTTTT
. TRBD1 TRBJ2-7 TRBV9 CASSAIGDRSSYEQYF TGTGCCAGCAGCGCTATCGGGGACAGATCCTCCTACGAGCAGTACTTC
many . TRBJ1-5 TRBV6-4 CASSEGTSNQPQHF TGTGCCAGCAGTGAAGGGACAAGCAATCAGCCCCAGCATTTT